The clone carrying this TCR beta chain was seen a few times. Its target is unknown. Distinct nucleotide sequences in the sample also encode this CDR3. The sample is drawn from a study of PD-1 blockade in classical Hodgkin lymphoma. Study information: Nivolumab dosed at 3 mg/kg went to patients intravenously every 2 weeks.

Trimming pared 2 bases from V and 1 base from J, leaving 8 bases between. The CDR3 has 14 amino acids. Germline V gives CDR1 MNHEY, CDR2 SVGAGI. Study results and limitations: Those achieving complete response showed baseline diversity like newly diagnosed patients. By C4D1, CD4+ diversity increased significantly, especially in complete responders.

Sequencing was performed with immunoSEQ multiplex PCR; in TCRdb, only in-frame clones are kept and a portion is missing. Among 110,000 or so clones listed, around 90% were seen once. Time point indicated: cycle 4 day 1 (C4D1), after more than 5 weeks of nivolumab. No patient escaped relapse after autologous stem cell transplantation, and brentuximab vedotin exposure varied. Classification of best responses gave complete response, partial response or progressive disease. This chain links TRBV6-5 with TRBJ1-1; TRBD1 is a possible D gene (6 bases). The clonotype comes from a human donor with classical Hodgkin lymphoma. Sequenced material: peripheral blood mononuclear cells (PBMCs), taken before the fourth cycle of nivolumab. CDR3: CASSYLQGNTEAFF. DNA of the CDR3: TGTGCCAGCAGTTACCTACAGGGGAACACTGAAGCTTTCTTT.